The next 10 T cell receptor beta chains were all read from a single sample in a study of T cells in Graves' hyperthyroidism and ophthalmopathy. Amplification targeted TCR beta CDR3 regions from RNA transcripts. RT-PCR in the first round (using the HTBI primer set) targeted the TCR CDR3. MiXCR, applied by TCRdb to the multiplex PCR reads, yields one record per CDR3 protein. In the table there are about 720,000 distinct CDR3 sequences, around 20% of which are singletons. Sequences were obtained from blood. Source of these receptors: a woman aged 45-65 years with Graves' hyperthyroidism that later progressed to Graves' ophthalmopathy.

In its sample, this clonotype was seen many times. At one of its ends the junction is not consistent with the germline gene, which may arise from a read error. The J gene is TRBJ2-7, the V gene TRBV4-1; D gene unclear. CDR1 and CDR2 from the germline V gene are MGHRA and YSYEKL. This CDR3 has 13 amino acids. The CDR3 region is CASSQDRTYEQYF. CDR3 nucleotides: TGTGCCAGCAGCCAAGATCGGACCTACGAGCAGTACTTC.

V is TRBV3-1 and J is TRBJ2-1, with D maybe TRBD2 (7 bases). Germline CDR1 and CDR2: LGHDT and YNNKEL (reference sequence). Between the trimmed V and J ends, which lost 0 bases and 5 bases, there was a span of 20 bases. The CDR3 has 18 residues. This CDR3 is CASSQDWSPRGGNNEQFF. The CDR3 DNA reads TGTGCCAGCAGCCAAGATTGGTCTCCTAGGGGGGGGAACAATGAGCAGTTCTTC.

As for this clonotype: One junction end disagrees with the germline gene, perhaps due to a read error. The V call is TRBV7-7, the J call TRBJ2-7, with a possible D match to TRBD2 (6 bases). The CDR3 is made up of 15 amino acids. Germline V lookup: CDR1 SSHAT, CDR2 FNYEAQ (reference sequence). The chain's CDR3 is CASSPQLGGDHEQYF. CDR3 bases: TGTGCTAGCAGCCCCCAACTCGGAGGGGACCACGAGCAGTACTTC.

The V gene is TRBV20-1, the J gene TRBJ1-2; tentatively, D is TRBD1 (5 bases). The CDR3 runs 12 residues. Looked up from germline, CDR1 is DFQATT and CDR2 is SNEGSKA (reference sequence). Trimming stripped 1 base from V and 3 bases from J, with 6 bases between. Here the CDR3 reads CSARGRDYGYTF. Written as DNA, the CDR3 is TGCAGTGCTAGAGGCAGGGACTATGGCTACACCTTC.

Ten or more counts support this clonotype. J is TRBJ1-1 and V is TRBV6-1; 9 nucleotides line up with TRBD1. V lost 4 bases and J lost 5; bases outside the gene matches: 5. CDR1 is MNHNS and CDR2 is SASEGT in the germline V gene. There are 14 residues in the CDR3. CDR3 amino acids: CASSGYRGRTEAFF. The CDR3 nucleotides are TGTGCCAGCAGTGGATACAGGGGGCGTACTGAAGCTTTCTTT.

This clonotype occurred many times. The chain recombines TRBV11-2 with TRBJ2-1, with TRBD2 matching over 10 bases. Trimming took 1 base from V and 7 from J; bases not matched to a gene: 7. The CDR3 extends over 16 amino acids. The germline CDR1 and CDR2 sequences are SGHAT and FQNNGV. The CDR3 coding sequence is TGTGCCAGCAGCTTAGGGCCTAGCGGGGGCACTAATGAGCAGTTCTTC. This translates into CASSLGPSGGTNEQFF.

The table lists this clonotype with many counts. As DNA, the CDR3 is TGTGCCAGCAGCACCGGGACATATCAGCCCCAGCATTTT. It yields the protein CASSTGTYQPQHF. This chain joins TRBV11-2 and TRBJ1-5; D perhaps matches TRBD1 (6 bases). V was shortened by 5 bases and J by 5 bases, with 10 bases between the two germline ends. CDR3 length equals 13 residues. The V gene's germline CDR1 is SGHAT and CDR2 FQNNGV.

Only a few counts were recorded for this clonotype. The V and J genes are TRBV7-2 and TRBJ2-2; possible D gene TRBD2, 6 bases. The CDR3 runs 14 residues. Trimming cost V 4 bases and J 1 base, with 7 bases left between them. The germline CDR1 and CDR2 sequences are SGHTA and FQGNSA. The CDR3 loop is CASSWRGNTGELFF. DNA of the CDR3: TGTGCCAGCAGCTGGAGGGGGAACACCGGGGAGCTGTTTTTT. The whole variable domain, remainder taken from reference TRBV7-2 and TRBJ2-2, is GAGVSQSPSNKVTEKGKDVELRCDPISGHTALYWYRQSLGQGLEFLIYFQGNSAPDKSGLPSDRFSAERTGGSVSTLTIQRTQQEDSAVYLCASSWRGNTGELFFGEGSRLTVL.

This clonotype was picked up many times. This sequence joins TRBV11-2 and TRBJ2-5; 13 bases align to TRBD2. In germline, CDR1 is SGHAT, CDR2 FQNNGV. Trimming at V came to 5 bases and at J to 1 base, leaving 4 bases not matched to a gene. The CDR3 extends over 16 amino acids. The CDR3 sequence: CASSPRTSGGQETQYF. The CDR3 DNA reads as TGTGCCAGCAGCCCCCGGACTAGCGGGGGCCAAGAGACCCAGTACTTC.

This clonotype was detected a few times. The chain recombines TRBV7-9 with TRBJ2-2; 10 nucleotides align to TRBD1. This CDR3 is 17 amino acids long. The V and J ends lost 6 bases and 1 base, in that order; junction bases with no gene match: 8. Germline lookup yields CDR1 SEHNR and CDR2 FQNEAQ (reference sequence). The CDR3 sequence is CASRTGTGAVNTGELFF. CDR3 nucleotides: TGTGCCAGCAGGACCGGGACAGGGGCGGTGAACACCGGGGAGCTGTTTTTT.